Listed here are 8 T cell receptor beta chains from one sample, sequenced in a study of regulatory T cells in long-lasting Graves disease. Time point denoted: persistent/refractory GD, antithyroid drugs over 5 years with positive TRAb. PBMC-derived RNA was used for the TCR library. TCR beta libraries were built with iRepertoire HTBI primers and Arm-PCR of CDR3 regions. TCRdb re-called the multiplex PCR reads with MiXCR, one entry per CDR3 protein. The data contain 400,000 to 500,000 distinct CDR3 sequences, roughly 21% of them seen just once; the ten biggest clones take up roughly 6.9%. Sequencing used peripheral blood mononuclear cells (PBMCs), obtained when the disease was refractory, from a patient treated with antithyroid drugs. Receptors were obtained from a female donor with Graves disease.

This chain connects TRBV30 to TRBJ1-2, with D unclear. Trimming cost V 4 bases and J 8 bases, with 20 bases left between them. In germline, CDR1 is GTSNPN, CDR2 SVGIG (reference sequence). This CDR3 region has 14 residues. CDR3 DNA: TGTGCCTGGAATCCTAACCGTAGACGCGAGGGCTACACCTTC. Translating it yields CAWNPNRRREGYTF.

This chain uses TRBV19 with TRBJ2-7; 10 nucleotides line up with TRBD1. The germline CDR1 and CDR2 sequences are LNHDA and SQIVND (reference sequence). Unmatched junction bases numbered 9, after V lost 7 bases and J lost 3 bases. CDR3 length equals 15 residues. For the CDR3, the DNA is TGTGCCAGTACCCCAGGACAGGGGGTCGACTACGAGCAGTACTTC. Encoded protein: CASTPGQGVDYEQYF.

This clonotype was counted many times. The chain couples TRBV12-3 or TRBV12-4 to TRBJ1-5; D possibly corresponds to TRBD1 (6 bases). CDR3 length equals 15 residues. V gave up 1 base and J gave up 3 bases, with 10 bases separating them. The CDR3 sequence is CASSLGAGDNQPQHF. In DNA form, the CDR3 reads TGTGCCAGCAGTTTAGGGGCAGGGGACAATCAGCCCCAGCATTTT.

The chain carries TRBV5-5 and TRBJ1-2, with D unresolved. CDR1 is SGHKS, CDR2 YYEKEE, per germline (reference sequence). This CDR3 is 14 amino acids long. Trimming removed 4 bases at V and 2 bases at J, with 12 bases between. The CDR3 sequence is CASSPGLGNYGYTF. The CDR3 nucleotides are TGTGCCAGCAGCCCGGGCCTTGGAAACTATGGCTACACCTTC.

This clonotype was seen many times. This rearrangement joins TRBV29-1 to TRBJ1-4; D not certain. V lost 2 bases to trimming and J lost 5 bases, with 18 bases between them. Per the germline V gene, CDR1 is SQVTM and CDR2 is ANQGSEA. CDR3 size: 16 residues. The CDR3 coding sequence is TGCAGCGTTGAATCAGTGTCTACAGCTCACAATGAAAAACTGTTTTTT. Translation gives CSVESVSTAHNEKLFF.

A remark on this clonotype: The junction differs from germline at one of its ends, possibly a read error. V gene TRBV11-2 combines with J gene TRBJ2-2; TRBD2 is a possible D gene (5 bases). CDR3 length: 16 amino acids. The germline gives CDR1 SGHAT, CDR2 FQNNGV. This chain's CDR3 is CASSSWTPEWTGELSF. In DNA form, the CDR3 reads TGTGCCAGCAGCTCGTGGACTCCGGAGTGGACCGGGGAGCTGTCTTTT.

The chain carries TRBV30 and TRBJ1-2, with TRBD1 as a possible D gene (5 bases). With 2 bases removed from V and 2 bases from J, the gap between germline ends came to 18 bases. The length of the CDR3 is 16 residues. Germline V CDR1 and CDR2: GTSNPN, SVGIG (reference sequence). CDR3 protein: CAWSSRLGPRNYGYTF. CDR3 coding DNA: TGTGCCTGGAGTTCTCGCCTGGGGCCTCGGAACTATGGCTACACCTTC.

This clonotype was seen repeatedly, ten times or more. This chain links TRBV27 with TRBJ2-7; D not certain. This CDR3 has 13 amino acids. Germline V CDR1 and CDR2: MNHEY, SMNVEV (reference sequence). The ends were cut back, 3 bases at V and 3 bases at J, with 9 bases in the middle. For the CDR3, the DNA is TGTGCCAGCAGTTTTAACGGACGCTACGAGCAGTACTTC. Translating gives CASSFNGRYEQYF.